The T cell receptor beta chain under discussion was sequenced for a study of identical twins. TCRdb used MiXCR to reprocess the 5' RACE reads, holding one entry per CDR3 protein. The data contain about 570,000 distinct CDR3 sequences, nearly 10% of them seen just once; the ten biggest clones take up around 3%. This clonotype was seen ten or more times. Its antigen is currently unknown. Points from the study as a whole: Out-of-frame alpha sequences shared by twins showed excess low generation probability.

Germline V gives CDR1 DFQATT, CDR2 SNEGSKA (reference sequence). Trimming took 2 bases from V and 2 from J, leaving 3 bases between them. This CDR3 spans 11 amino acids. These sequences were also reported in another study, on yellow fever vaccine responses in identical twins.

This clonotype originated in a woman under 30 in good health. J is TRBJ2-5 and V is TRBV20-1, with D hard to call. Sequenced: PBMCs. The CDR3 loop reads CSARPQETQYF. CDR3 nucleotides: TGCAGTGCTAGACCACAAGAGACCCAGTACTTC.